The sequence of this T cell receptor beta chain was determined in a study of T cells in Graves' hyperthyroidism and ophthalmopathy. From RNA transcripts, TCR beta CDR3 regions were amplified. TCR CDR3 regions were first amplified by RT-PCR with HTBI primers. TCRdb processed the multiplex PCR reads anew with MiXCR; each CDR3 protein has one entry. The profile shows about 210,000 distinct CDR3 sequences, more than 15% of them singletons. Newly diagnosed hyperthyroidism patients aged 18 to 65 years had disease lasting under 2 months. This clonotype was picked up many times. The receptor was derived from a man between 45 and 60 years old with Graves' hyperthyroidism. The material sequenced was blood.

The CDR3 spells CASSLIRGETQYF. CDR3 sequence (DNA): TGTGCCAGCAGTTTAATTCGGGGAGAGACCCAGTACTTC. The J gene is TRBJ2-5, the V gene TRBV28, with D possibly matching TRBD2 (5 bases). Trimming removed 2 bases at V and 4 bases at J, with 8 bases between. Germline V gene data show CDR1 as MDHEN and CDR2 as SYDVKM. This CDR3 has 13 amino acids.